The 9 T cell receptor beta chains below were found in one sample sequenced in a study of T cells in localized non-small cell lung cancer (dated by TCRdb to about 2020). The receptor library was made with the immunoSEQ multiplex PCR assay. The immuneACCESS repertoire file appears here via TCRdb, limited to in-frame rearrangements. These files lack a portion of the clones; in checked studies, under half of the deficit traces to unresolved V genes, and the cause of the others is not known. This sample holds fewer than 40,000 clones; approximately 93% were observed only once. Clones ranked in the top ten supply roughly 7.7% of the sample. The input for sequencing was peripheral blood, taken before any cancer treatment. These receptors originate from a female donor aged 60 or older with stage I lung adenocarcinoma.

This clone showed up just once. The chain carries TRBV28 and TRBJ2-6; D call uncertain. Trimming pared 3 bases from V and 4 bases from J, leaving 7 bases between. The CDR3 length is 14 residues. Germline assignment: CDR1 MDHEN and CDR2 SYDVKM. The CDR3 reads CASSFRSGANVLTF. CDR3 coding DNA: TGTGCCAGCAGTTTTAGGTCCGGGGCCAACGTCCTGACTTTC.

This chain uses TRBV28 with TRBJ2-2, with a possible D match to TRBD1 (6 bases). Germline V gives CDR1 MDHEN, CDR2 SYDVKM. V was trimmed by 5 bases and J by 5 bases, leaving 12 bases between them. This CDR3 spans 14 amino acids. The CDR3 DNA sequence: TGTGCCAGCAGTACGACAGGCCGAACCGGGGAGCTGTTTTTT. Its protein is CASSTTGRTGELFF.

V gene TRBV7-3 combines with J gene TRBJ2-2, with D unresolved. Deletions cut 7 bases from V and 1 base from J, with 13 bases between. The CDR3 runs to 15 residues. CDR1 and CDR2 from the germline V gene are SGHTA and FQGTGA. The CDR3 nucleotides read TGTGCCAGCACCATCCATACAGAGAACACCGGGGAGCTGTTTTTT. Its protein is CASTIHTENTGELFF.

The chain carries TRBV7-9 and TRBJ1-2; D gene ambiguous. With 2 bases removed from V and 5 bases from J, the gap between germline ends came to 21 bases. The CDR3 consists of 17 residues. Germline lookup yields CDR1 SEHNR and CDR2 FQNEAQ (reference sequence). The CDR3 loop reads CASSLWATEGRKYGYTF. For the CDR3, the DNA is TGTGCCAGCAGCTTATGGGCCACGGAGGGCAGGAAATATGGCTACACCTTC.

The genes are TRBV5-8 and TRBJ2-1; D is possibly TRBD1 (5 bases). From germline, CDR1 is SGHTS and CDR2 YDEGEE. This CDR3 is built from 14 residues. V was pared by 7 bases and J by 10 bases, with 21 bases between. The CDR3 DNA is TGTGCCAGCTTCCTCAGCAGGGCGGAAGAGGAGCAGTTCTTC. Translating gives CASFLSRAEEEQFF. The variable domain in full, with the rest retrieved from reference TRBV5-8 and TRBJ2-1, is EAGVTQSPTHLIKTRGQQATLRCSPISGHTSVYWYQQALGLGLQFLLWYDEGEERNRGNFPPRFSGRQFPNYSSELNVNALELEDSALYLCASFLSRAEEEQFFGPGTRLTVL.

The rearrangement uses TRBV6-6 and TRBJ2-5, with no clear D. This CDR3 has 12 amino acids. V was trimmed by 7 bases and J by 2 bases, leaving 8 bases between them. CDR1 is MNHNY, CDR2 SVGAGI, per germline (reference sequence). In DNA form, the CDR3 reads TGTGCCAGCACCCCCGGGCAAGAGACCCAGTACTTC. It is translated as CASTPGQETQYF.

The chain combines TRBV5-1 with TRBJ2-7; a possible D gene is TRBD2 (6 bases). V lost 0 bases and J 2 bases, leaving 12 bases between the germline ends. Germline V lookup: CDR1 SGHRS, CDR2 YFSETQ. The CDR3 is 15 amino acids. The CDR3 DNA reads as TGCGCCAGCAGCTTGGGCGGGGTCCCCCCCTACGAGCAGTACTTC. It codes for CASSLGGVPPYEQYF. The variable domain in full, with the rest retrieved from reference TRBV5-1 and TRBJ2-7, is KAGVTQTPRYLIKTRGQQVTLSCSPISGHRSVSWYQQTPGQGLQFLFEYFSETQRNKGNFPGRFSGRQFSNSRSEMNVSTLELGDSALYLCASSLGGVPPYEQYFGPGTRLTVT.

This chain uses TRBV7-9 with TRBJ1-1; 9 bases agree with TRBD1. Germline trimming cut 4 bases from V and 6 bases from J; bases unmatched to any gene: 12. This CDR3 contains 16 residues. From germline, CDR1 is SEHNR and CDR2 FQNEAQ (reference sequence). CDR3 loop: CASSSPYRGRFAEAFF. The DNA for the CDR3 is TGTGCCAGCAGCTCCCCGTACAGGGGGCGTTTTGCTGAAGCTTTCTTT.

The rearrangement joins TRBV7-2 to TRBJ1-4, with D uncertain. Germline-derived CDR1 and CDR2 are SGHTA and FQGNSA. The V gene lost 5 bases and the J gene lost 0 bases, with 7 bases spanning the gap. The CDR3 consists of 14 residues. The CDR3 region is CASSPTSTNEKLFF. For the CDR3, the DNA is TGTGCCAGCAGCCCTACTTCAACTAATGAAAAACTGTTTTTT.